Given below is one T cell receptor beta chain in context. This sample was taken from a study of blood T cells in healthy people across ages. A second roughly 7 to 11 cycle PCR used barcoded and J-beta primers. In TCRdb, the 5' RACE reads were re-called with MiXCR into one record per CDR3 protein. The sample lists around 870,000 distinct CDR3 sequences; around 26% were seen once. CDR3 length: 13 residues. Trimming removed 0 bases from V and 5 bases from J, with 11 bases in between. From germline, CDR1 is GTSNPN and CDR2 SVGIG (reference sequence). The chain carries TRBV30 and TRBJ2-7; D is unclear. The specimen was blood. The receptor was isolated from a woman older than 75 in good health. The CDR3 loop reads CAWSVTQFDEQYF. The CDR3 nucleotides read TGTGCCTGGAGTGTAACACAGTTCGACGAGCAGTACTTC.